Reported below is one T cell receptor (beta chain). The sample comes from a study of CD8+ T cells in alopecia areata. Sample treatment: oral pan-JAK inhibitor, 5-10 mg twice daily. It was cDNA, reverse transcribed from extracted RNA, that served as the sequencing template. Sequencing used immunoSEQ multiplex PCR; TCRdb keeps in-frame clones, though not all of them. The sample lists over 95,000 clones, approximately 51% seen once, with more than 3% in the top ten. From germline, CDR1 is SEHNR and CDR2 FQNEAQ (reference sequence). CDR3 length: 14 amino acids. The V end lost 5 bases, the J end lost 1 base, and 8 bases lay between the germline ends.

The starting material was CD4+ T cells sorted from blood, obtained at week 24, from a patient treated with tofacitinib. The chain joins TRBV7-9 to TRBJ2-2; no clear D gene. This clonotype was sampled from a human donor with alopecia areata. This chain's CDR3 is CASSASRNTGELFF. The CDR3 DNA reads TGTGCCAGCAGCGCCTCGAGGAACACCGGGGAGCTGTTTTTT.